This TCR beta chain is drawn from a study of T-cell reconstitution after alpha-beta-depleted transplantation in children. This CDR3 has 15 residues. CDR1 and CDR2 (germline): DFQATT, SNEGSKA (reference sequence). The ends lost 4 bases at V and 4 bases at J; junction bases unmatched: 13. This clonotype has at least ten counts. As yet, its antigen is unknown. General study points: Surviving recipient cells, namely T cells and thymic progenitors, were the source of high day-60 TCRbeta diversity in some patients. T-cell counts and diversity were attributed mostly to newly produced T cells one year after transplant.

Preparation of the TCRbeta library involved a method that used unique molecular identifiers. TCRdb ran MiXCR on the PCR reads and lists one entry per CDR3 protein. The data contain 200,000 to 250,000 distinct CDR3 sequences, about 8.4% of them seen just once; the ten biggest clones take up roughly 36%. The clonotype comes from a male patient aged 2 to 10 who had a stem cell transplant for acute myeloid leukemia, so the T cells may come from the graft donor. Specimen: PBMCs, mostly from graft donor cells, collected 360 days after TCRalphabeta/CD19-depleted stem cell transplant. The rearrangement uses TRBV20-1 and TRBJ2-7; 7 bases align to TRBD2. The CDR3 nucleotides are TGCAGTGCTATCGGGCAAAGCGGGACCACTTACGAGCAGTACTTC. Protein sequence: CSAIGQSGTTYEQYF.